These 2 T cell receptor beta chains were all obtained from the same sample, sequenced in a study of blood T cell repertoires in COVID-19. The data were produced by immunoSEQ multiplex PCR, yet TCRdb's version contains in-frame clones alone and is incomplete. The table has hundreds of thousands of clones, 84% seen once; the top ten hold roughly 4%. The source material was PBMCs or T cells enriched from blood (not recorded which). Every receptor here comes from a man aged 25-40 years with acute COVID-19.

The chain joins TRBV19 to TRBJ1-2; TRBD1 matches at 8 bases. CDR1 and CDR2 (germline): LNHDA, SQIVND (reference sequence). V dropped 7 bases and J dropped 6; count of bases not matched to a gene: 7. This CDR3 has 13 residues. Written as DNA, the CDR3 is TGTGCCAGTAAGGAGACAGGGGCCCATGGCTACACCTTC. Its protein product is CASKETGAHGYTF.

The chain carries TRBV5-1 and TRBJ2-5; 10 nucleotides align to TRBD1. From germline, CDR1 is SGHRS and CDR2 YFSETQ. J gave up 4 bases and V 0 bases, and 3 bases lay outside the gene matches. This CDR3 has 15 amino acids. This CDR3 reads CASSLGDRGRETQYF. CDR3 DNA sequence: TGCGCCAGCAGCTTGGGGGACAGGGGACGAGAGACCCAGTACTTC.